The source of this T cell receptor (beta chain) is a study of blood T cell repertoires in COVID-19. Across the whole study: Samples taken during acute and convalescent COVID-19 were collected in the United States, Italy and Spain.

The CDR3 contains 14 residues. In germline, CDR1 is SGHKS, CDR2 YYEKEE (reference sequence). The junction had 8 bases not matched to a gene; V was cut back by 4 bases and J by 6 bases. The authors' processing: Nucleated cell number was recorded as an estimate derived from reference gene primer amplification. Sequencing used immunoSEQ multiplex PCR; TCRdb keeps in-frame clones, though not all of them. From that table come the V and J calls and clone size; the DNA was used to work out D and trimming. The sample holds hundreds of thousands of clones, approximately 91% seen once. The TCR sequence derives from a man younger than 35 with active or convalescent COVID-19. The chain couples TRBV5-5 to TRBJ1-1; 8 nucleotides line up with TRBD1. Specimen: peripheral blood. The CDR3 bases are TGTGCCAGCAGCCCGGACAGGGTGCGACCTGAAGCTTTCTTT. This codes for CASSPDRVRPEAFF.